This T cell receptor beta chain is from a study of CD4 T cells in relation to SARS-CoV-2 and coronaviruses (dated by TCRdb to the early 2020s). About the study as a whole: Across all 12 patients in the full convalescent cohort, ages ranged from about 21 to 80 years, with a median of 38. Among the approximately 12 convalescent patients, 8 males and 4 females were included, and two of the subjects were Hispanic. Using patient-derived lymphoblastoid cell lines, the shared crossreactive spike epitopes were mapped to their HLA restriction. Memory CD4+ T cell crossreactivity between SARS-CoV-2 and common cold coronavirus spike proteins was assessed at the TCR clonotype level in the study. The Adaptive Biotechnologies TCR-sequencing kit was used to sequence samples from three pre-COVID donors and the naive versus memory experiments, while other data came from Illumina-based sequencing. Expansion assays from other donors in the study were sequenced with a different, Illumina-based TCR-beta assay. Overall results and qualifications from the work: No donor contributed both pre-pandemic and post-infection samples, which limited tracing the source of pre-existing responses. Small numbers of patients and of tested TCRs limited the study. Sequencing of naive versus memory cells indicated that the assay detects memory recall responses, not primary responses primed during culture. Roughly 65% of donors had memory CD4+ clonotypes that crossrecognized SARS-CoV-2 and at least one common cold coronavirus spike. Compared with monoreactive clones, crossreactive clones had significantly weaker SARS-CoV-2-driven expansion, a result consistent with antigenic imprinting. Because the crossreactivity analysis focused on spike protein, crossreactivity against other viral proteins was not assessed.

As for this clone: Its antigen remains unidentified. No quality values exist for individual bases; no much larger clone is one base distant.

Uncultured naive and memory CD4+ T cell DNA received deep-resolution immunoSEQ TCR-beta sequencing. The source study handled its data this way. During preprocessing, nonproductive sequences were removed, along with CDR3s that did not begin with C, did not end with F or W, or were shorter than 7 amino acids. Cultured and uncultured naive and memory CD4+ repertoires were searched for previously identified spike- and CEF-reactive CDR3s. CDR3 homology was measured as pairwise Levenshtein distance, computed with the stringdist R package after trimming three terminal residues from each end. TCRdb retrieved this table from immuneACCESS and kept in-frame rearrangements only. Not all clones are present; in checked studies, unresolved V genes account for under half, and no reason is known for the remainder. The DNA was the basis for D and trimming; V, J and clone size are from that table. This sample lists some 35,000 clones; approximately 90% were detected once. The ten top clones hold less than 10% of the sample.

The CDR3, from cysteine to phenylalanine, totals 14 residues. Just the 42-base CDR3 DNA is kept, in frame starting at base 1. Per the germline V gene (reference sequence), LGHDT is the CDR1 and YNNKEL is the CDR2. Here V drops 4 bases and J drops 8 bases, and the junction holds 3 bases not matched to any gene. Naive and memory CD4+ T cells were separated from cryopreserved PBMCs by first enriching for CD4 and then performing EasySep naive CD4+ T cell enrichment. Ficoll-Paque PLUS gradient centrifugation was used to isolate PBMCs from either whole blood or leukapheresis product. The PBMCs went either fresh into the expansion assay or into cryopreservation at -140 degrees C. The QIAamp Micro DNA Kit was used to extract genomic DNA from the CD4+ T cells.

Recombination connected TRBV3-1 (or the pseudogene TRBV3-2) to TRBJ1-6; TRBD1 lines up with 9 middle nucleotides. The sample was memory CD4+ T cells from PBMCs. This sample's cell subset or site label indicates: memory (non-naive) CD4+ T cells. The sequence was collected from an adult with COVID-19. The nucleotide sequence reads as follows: TGTGCCAGCAGCCGGACAGGGGCATATTCACCCCTCCACTTT. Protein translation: CASSRTGAYSPLHF.